This T cell receptor (beta chain) is from a study of early T cells in non-severe SARS-CoV-2 infection. As part of library construction, unique molecular identifiers were attached to individual cDNA molecules. From the 5' RACE reads, TCRdb called clonotypes with MiXCR, one entry per CDR3 protein. The data hold approximately 45,000 distinct CDR3 sequences, with 11% observed a single time. This clonotype showed up just a few times. Its antigen remains unknown. The study's findings and limits: Anti-spike CD8 responses were favored by VDJdb matching, which missed private and CD4 specificities.

The V gene's germline CDR1 is SGHTA and CDR2 FQGNSA. This CDR3 has 12 residues. Trimming stripped 6 bases from V and 9 bases from J, with 13 bases between. The sequence was collected from an adult who was a healthcare worker with PCR-confirmed SARS-CoV-2 infection or an uninfected control (not recorded which). This chain links TRBV7-2 with TRBJ2-3; D gene unclear. The source material was whole blood. The chain's CDR3 is CASSGGLGTQYF. CDR3 in DNA: TGTGCCAGCAGTGGTGGGTTGGGAACGCAGTATTTT.